These T cell receptor beta chains were read from a single sample in a study of T cell responses to AZD1222 COVID-19 vaccine. Clones were read by immunoSEQ multiplex PCR, and TCRdb kept only the in-frame ones, dropping some. The table includes 250,000 to 300,000 clones, approximately 94% detected once. This specimen was peripheral blood, taken 28 days after the second AZD1222 dose. The receptors originated from an adult who received the AZD1222 COVID-19 vaccine. Each CDR3 is given with its conserved first and last residue. The D gene is left open where the match is weak. Only some rows state a clone size, as once, few, many or a class for expanded clones.

d_gene: .
v_gene: TRBV4-2
abundance: .
j_gene: TRBJ2-5
CDR3aa: CASSQDGKRWGETQYF
CDR3nt: TGTGCCAGCAGCCAAGACGGTAAACGCTGGGGAGAGACCCAGTACTTC

d_gene: TRBD1
v_gene: TRBV28
abundance: .
j_gene: TRBJ1-6
CDR3aa: CASSLPGQGSVPLHF
CDR3nt: TGTGCCAGCAGTCTCCCGGGACAGGGTAGTGTTCCCCTCCACTTT

d_gene: .
v_gene: TRBV19
abundance: .
j_gene: TRBJ2-5
CDR3aa: CASSRAAQETQYF
CDR3nt: TGTGCCAGTAGTAGGGCAGCCCAAGAGACCCAGTACTTC

d_gene: .
v_gene: TRBV20-1
abundance: .
j_gene: TRBJ1-1
CDR3aa: CSASAGSNTEAFF
CDR3nt: TGCAGTGCTAGTGCGGGGTCCAACACTGAAGCTTTCTTT

d_gene: TRBD1
v_gene: TRBV18
abundance: once
j_gene: TRBJ1-2
CDR3aa: CASSPEQGPGYGYTF
CDR3nt: TGTGCCAGCTCACCCGAACAGGGGCCGGGCTATGGCTACACCTTC

d_gene: .
v_gene: TRBV28
abundance: .
j_gene: TRBJ1-2
CDR3aa: CASKTSREGKGYTF
CDR3nt: TGTGCCAGCAAAACAAGCAGGGAGGGGAAAGGCTACACCTTC

d_gene: TRBD2
v_gene: TRBV6-5
abundance: .
j_gene: TRBJ2-3
CDR3aa: CASSYDLAGQDTQYF
CDR3nt: TGTGCCAGCAGTTACGATCTAGCGGGGCAGGATACGCAGTATTTT

d_gene: .
v_gene: TRBV3-1/TRBV3-2
abundance: .
j_gene: TRBJ2-7
CDR3aa: CASSPPGTPTYEQYF
CDR3nt: TGTGCCAGCAGCCCCCCCGGGACACCAACCTACGAGCAGTACTTC

d_gene: .
v_gene: TRBV3-1/TRBV3-2
abundance: .
j_gene: TRBJ2-7
CDR3aa: CASSQDYSRYEQYF
CDR3nt: TGTGCCAGCAGCCAAGATTATTCCCGCTACGAGCAGTACTTC

d_gene: .
v_gene: TRBV5-6
abundance: .
j_gene: TRBJ1-1
CDR3aa: CASSSGVGNTEAFF
CDR3nt: TGTGCCAGCAGTTCCGGAGTAGGGAACACTGAAGCTTTCTTT

d_gene: .
v_gene: TRBV3-1/TRBV3-2
abundance: .
j_gene: TRBJ2-1
CDR3aa: CASSPTLASYNEQFF
CDR3nt: TGTGCCAGCAGCCCCACCCTAGCATCCTACAATGAGCAGTTCTTC

d_gene: TRBD2
v_gene: TRBV5-4
abundance: .
j_gene: TRBJ2-3
CDR3aa: CASSLGTSGSRDTQYF
CDR3nt: TGTGCCAGCAGTCTCGGGACTAGCGGGAGCAGAGATACGCAGTATTTT

d_gene: TRBD2
v_gene: TRBV3-1/TRBV3-2
abundance: once
j_gene: TRBJ2-2
CDR3aa: CASSPLAGGGTGELFF
CDR3nt: TGTGCCAGCAGCCCGCTGGCGGGGGGCGGGACCGGGGAGCTGTTTTTT

d_gene: TRBD2
v_gene: TRBV7-3
abundance: .
j_gene: TRBJ2-2
CDR3aa: CASTPGGAGTGELFF
CDR3nt: TGTGCCAGCACCCCCGGGGGGGCCGGCACCGGGGAGCTGTTTTTT

d_gene: .
v_gene: TRBV28
abundance: .
j_gene: TRBJ1-5
CDR3aa: CANNQPQHF
CDR3nt: TGTGCCAACAATCAGCCCCAGCATTTT

d_gene: .
v_gene: TRBV28
abundance: .
j_gene: TRBJ1-1
CDR3aa: CASSSAMGAFF
CDR3nt: TGTGCCAGCAGTTCGGCGATGGGAGCTTTCTTT

d_gene: .
v_gene: TRBV2
abundance: .
j_gene: TRBJ1-4
CDR3aa: CASTRRVEKLFF
CDR3nt: TGTGCCAGCACCAGGAGGGTTGAAAAACTGTTTTTT

d_gene: .
v_gene: TRBV24-1
abundance: .
j_gene: TRBJ1-2
CDR3aa: CATSGPGRNYGYTF
CDR3nt: TGTGCCACCAGTGGTCCGGGCCGAAACTATGGCTACACCTTC

d_gene: .
v_gene: TRBV19
abundance: once
j_gene: TRBJ1-2
CDR3aa: CASSITAPPNYGYTF
CDR3nt: TGTGCCAGTAGTATAACGGCACCACCTAACTATGGCTACACCTTC

d_gene: .
v_gene: TRBV10-2
abundance: .
j_gene: TRBJ2-7
CDR3aa: CASSAQRTYEQYF
CDR3nt: TGCGCCAGCAGTGCGCAACGGACCTACGAGCAGTACTTC

d_gene: .
v_gene: TRBV28
abundance: .
j_gene: TRBJ1-2
CDR3aa: CASSPGGNYGYTF
CDR3nt: TGTGCCAGCAGCCCCGGAGGCAACTATGGCTACACCTTC

d_gene: .
v_gene: TRBV19
abundance: .
j_gene: TRBJ1-5
CDR3aa: CASSIRDYGQPQHF
CDR3nt: TGTGCCAGTAGTATCAGGGATTACGGTCAGCCCCAGCATTTT

d_gene: TRBD2
v_gene: TRBV5-8
abundance: .
j_gene: TRBJ2-3
CDR3aa: CASSLVLAGVDTQYF
CDR3nt: TGTGCCAGCAGCTTGGTGTTAGCGGGAGTAGATACGCAGTATTTT

d_gene: .
v_gene: TRBV10-2
abundance: .
j_gene: TRBJ1-2
CDR3aa: CASSVTGTPNYGYTF
CDR3nt: TGCGCCAGCAGTGTAACCGGGACTCCAAACTATGGCTACACCTTC

d_gene: .
v_gene: TRBV6-8
abundance: once
j_gene: TRBJ2-4
CDR3aa: CASRLAIFKGLAKNIQYF
CDR3nt: TGTGCCAGCCGCCTAGCTATATTTAAGGGATTAGCCAAAAACATTCAGTACTTC

d_gene: .
v_gene: TRBV3-1/TRBV3-2
abundance: .
j_gene: TRBJ1-1
CDR3aa: CASSQDNANTEAFF
CDR3nt: TGTGCCAGCAGCCAGGACAATGCGAACACTGAAGCTTTCTTT

d_gene: TRBD2
v_gene: TRBV7-8
abundance: .
j_gene: TRBJ2-2
CDR3aa: CASTTKAGVNTGELFF
CDR3nt: TGTGCCAGCACCACGAAGGCGGGAGTAAACACCGGGGAGCTGTTTTTT

d_gene: TRBD1
v_gene: TRBV7-2
abundance: .
j_gene: TRBJ2-7
CDR3aa: CASSSRQGREQYF
CDR3nt: TGTGCCAGCAGCTCGAGACAGGGCCGCGAGCAGTACTTC

d_gene: TRBD1
v_gene: TRBV28
abundance: .
j_gene: TRBJ1-2
CDR3aa: CASTSSRQGYGYTF
CDR3nt: TGTGCCAGCACTTCAAGCAGACAGGGCTATGGCTACACCTTC

d_gene: TRBD1
v_gene: TRBV27
abundance: .
j_gene: TRBJ2-7
CDR3aa: CASSLQGDYEQYF
CDR3nt: TGTGCCAGCAGTTTACAGGGGGACTACGAGCAGTACTTC

d_gene: .
v_gene: TRBV20-1
abundance: once
j_gene: TRBJ2-2
CDR3aa: CSASRQMNTGELFF
CDR3nt: TGCAGTGCTAGTAGGCAAATGAACACCGGGGAGCTGTTTTTT

d_gene: .
v_gene: TRBV7-2
abundance: .
j_gene: TRBJ2-1
CDR3aa: CASSLDGLEQFF
CDR3nt: TGTGCCAGCAGCTTAGACGGGCTTGAGCAGTTCTTC

d_gene: .
v_gene: TRBV28
abundance: .
j_gene: TRBJ2-7
CDR3aa: CASNGGKDAYEQYF
CDR3nt: TGTGCCAGCAATGGGGGGAAGGACGCCTACGAGCAGTACTTC

d_gene: .
v_gene: TRBV10-3
abundance: once
j_gene: TRBJ1-1
CDR3aa: CAISEGRPRTEAFF
CDR3nt: TGTGCCATCAGTGAAGGGCGGCCTAGGACTGAAGCTTTCTTT

d_gene: .
v_gene: TRBV2
abundance: .
j_gene: TRBJ2-5
CDR3aa: CASSEMRKETQYF
CDR3nt: TGTGCCAGCAGTGAGATGCGTAAAGAGACCCAGTACTTC

d_gene: .
v_gene: TRBV7-6
abundance: .
j_gene: TRBJ2-3
CDR3aa: CASSLAAYGTDTQYF
CDR3nt: TGTGCCAGCAGCTTGGCAGCTTATGGCACAGATACGCAGTATTTT

d_gene: .
v_gene: TRBV3-1/TRBV3-2
abundance: .
j_gene: TRBJ2-5
CDR3aa: CASSQGHTKETQYF
CDR3nt: TGTGCCAGCAGCCAAGGTCACACCAAAGAGACCCAGTACTTC

d_gene: TRBD2
v_gene: TRBV18
abundance: .
j_gene: TRBJ2-3
CDR3aa: CASSPNLAGHLSTDTQYF
CDR3nt: TGTGCCAGCTCACCAAACCTAGCGGGGCACCTAAGCACAGATACGCAGTATTTT

d_gene: TRBD2
v_gene: TRBV9
abundance: .
j_gene: TRBJ2-1
CDR3aa: CASSPSGNEQFF
CDR3nt: TGTGCCAGCAGCCCTAGCGGCAATGAGCAGTTCTTC

d_gene: .
v_gene: TRBV28
abundance: .
j_gene: TRBJ1-6
CDR3aa: CASSSPQGRTLSPLHF
CDR3nt: TGTGCCAGCAGTTCGCCCCAGGGCCGAACCCTTTCACCCCTCCACTTT

d_gene: TRBD2
v_gene: TRBV24-1
abundance: .
j_gene: TRBJ2-3
CDR3aa: CATSDLGTSGGDTQYF
CDR3nt: TGTGCCACCAGTGATTTGGGAACTAGCGGTGGAGATACGCAGTATTTT

d_gene: .
v_gene: TRBV6-4
abundance: few
j_gene: TRBJ2-3
CDR3aa: CASSMGATDTQYF
CDR3nt: TGTGCCAGCAGTATGGGGGCCACAGATACGCAGTATTTT

d_gene: .
v_gene: TRBV10-3
abundance: .
j_gene: TRBJ1-2
CDR3aa: CAISEDYGYTF
CDR3nt: TGTGCCATCAGTGAAGACTATGGCTACACCTTC

d_gene: .
v_gene: TRBV5-4
abundance: .
j_gene: TRBJ1-1
CDR3aa: CASSPWDRQNTEAFF
CDR3nt: TGTGCCAGCAGCCCCTGGGACCGCCAGAACACTGAAGCTTTCTTT

d_gene: .
v_gene: TRBV28
abundance: .
j_gene: TRBJ2-7
CDR3aa: CASSLPGAYEQYF
CDR3nt: TGTGCCAGCAGTTTACCGGGGGCCTACGAGCAGTACTTC